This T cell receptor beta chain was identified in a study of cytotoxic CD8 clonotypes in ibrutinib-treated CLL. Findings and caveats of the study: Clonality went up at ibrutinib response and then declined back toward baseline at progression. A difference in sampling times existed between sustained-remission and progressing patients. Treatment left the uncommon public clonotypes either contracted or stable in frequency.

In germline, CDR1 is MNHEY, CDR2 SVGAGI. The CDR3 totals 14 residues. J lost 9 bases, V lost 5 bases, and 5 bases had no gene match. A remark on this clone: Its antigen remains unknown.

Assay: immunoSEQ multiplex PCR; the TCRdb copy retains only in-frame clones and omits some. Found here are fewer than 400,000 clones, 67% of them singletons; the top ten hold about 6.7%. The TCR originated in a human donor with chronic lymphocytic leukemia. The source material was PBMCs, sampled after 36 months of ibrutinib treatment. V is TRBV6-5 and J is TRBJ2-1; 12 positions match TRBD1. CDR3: CASSGDRGRGEQFF. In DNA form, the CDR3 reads TGTGCCAGCAGTGGGGACAGGGGGCGCGGTGAGCAGTTCTTC.